This record concerns one T cell receptor beta chain sequence. What it recognizes is unknown. One junction end does not reproduce the germline sequence, and a read error may be involved. This entry belongs to a study of shared clonotypes between healthy human individuals. As for the study in general: In total, the donors were two women and a few men aged 18 to 49. Notes on the study in general: Tissue TCR repertoires likely differ from these blood-only repertoires. How much donors shared clonotypes was expected to be affected by sequencing depth. Naive subsets typically showed greater estimated richness than memory subsets.

CDR1 is SSHAT, CDR2 FNYEAQ, per germline (reference sequence). There are 13 residues in the CDR3. This table comes from immunoSEQ multiplex PCR, and its TCRdb copy is limited to in-frame clones, with some not included. The sample shows 1.4 million to 1.5 million clones, around 97% of them seen only once. This clonotype was obtained from a man between 25 and 39 years old in good health. Sequenced: naive CD4+ T cells sorted from blood. The subset is: CD45RA+ positively selected. This sequence joins TRBV7-7 and TRBJ2-1, with TRBD1 matching over 7 bases. The CDR3 sequence is CASSRDSKNEQFF. Written as DNA, the CDR3 is TGTGCTAGCAGCCGGGACAGCAAGAATGAGCAGTTCTTC. The full variable domain, with the rest looked up from reference TRBV7-7 and TRBJ2-1, is GAGVSQSPRYKVTKRGQDVTLRCDPISSHATLYWYQQALGQGPEFLTYFNYEAQPDKSGLPSDRFSAERPEGSISTLTIQRTEQRDSAMYRCASSRDSKNEQFFGPGTRLTVL.